This T cell receptor (beta chain) was sequenced during a study of blood T cell repertoires in COVID-19 (dated by TCRdb to between 2020 and 2021). Some background on the complete study: Samples covering the acute and convalescent phases of COVID-19 were provided by collaborators in the United States, Italy and Spain. The prospective study material was composed of cDNA or gDNA derived from T cells, B-cell-depleted T cells, or PBMCs. The dataset comprised deeply sampled blood TCRbeta repertoires from subjects exposed to, actively infected with, or recovered from COVID-19. The repertoires were released in a freely available public database intended as a resource for research on the immune response to SARS-CoV-2. The samples were drawn from two sources: the first 160 participants of the ongoing ImmuneRACE study, and some 1,300 subjects contributed by 6 global collaborators. A de-identified subject ID, COVID-19 status, age in years and sex were almost always included in the sample metadata. HLA class I and class II types, where available, came from metadata supplied by the sample provider rather than from assay-based typing.

TCRbeta CDR3 regions were amplified from genomic DNA by means of the immunoSEQ Assay, a bias-controlled multiplex PCR. Turning to the authors' computational methods: The number of nucleated cells in each sample was estimated by amplification of reference gene primers within the assay. To quantify the absolute abundance of each unique TCRbeta CDR3 rearrangement, sequence reads were collapsed and filtered. For each sample, productive Simpson clonality was calculated as the square root of Simpson's diversity index across productive rearrangements. TCRdb limited this immuneACCESS table to in-frame rearrangements with V and J called. A share of clones is missing; checked studies link under half to unresolved V genes, and the rest is unexplained. From that table come the V and J calls and clone size; the DNA was used to work out D and trimming. The sample profile shows over 65,000 clones; around 90% of them were found once. The ten largest account for roughly 4.4% of the sample.

About this clone: Its binding antigen is unknown. Base qualities are missing; no much larger clone stands one base away.

Overall study outcomes, separate from this receptor: The quantity of clinical and demographic metadata differed by source and by participant and was supplied without curation.

The collaborating institutions used their own protocols to collect whole blood in K2EDTA tubes. For TCRbeta analysis, collaborators shipped samples as frozen whole blood, isolated PBMCs, or DNA extracted from either of those sample types. From the germline V gene (reference sequence), CDR1 is LNHDA and CDR2 is SQIVND. Inclusive of the bounding cysteine and phenylalanine, the CDR3 is 14 residues long. The only DNA kept is the CDR3, 42 bases in frame from the first base. Here V drops 4 bases and J drops 5 bases, and the junction holds 6 bases not matched to any gene. Input material: peripheral blood. Recombination joined TRBV19 with TRBJ2-7, with TRBD2 identical over 9 junction bases. The receptor's source is a man in his fifties or sixties with active COVID-19. The DNA sequence is TGTGCCAGTAGTAATTTAGCGGGAGTCAACGAGCAGTACTTC. It encodes CASSNLAGVNEQYF.